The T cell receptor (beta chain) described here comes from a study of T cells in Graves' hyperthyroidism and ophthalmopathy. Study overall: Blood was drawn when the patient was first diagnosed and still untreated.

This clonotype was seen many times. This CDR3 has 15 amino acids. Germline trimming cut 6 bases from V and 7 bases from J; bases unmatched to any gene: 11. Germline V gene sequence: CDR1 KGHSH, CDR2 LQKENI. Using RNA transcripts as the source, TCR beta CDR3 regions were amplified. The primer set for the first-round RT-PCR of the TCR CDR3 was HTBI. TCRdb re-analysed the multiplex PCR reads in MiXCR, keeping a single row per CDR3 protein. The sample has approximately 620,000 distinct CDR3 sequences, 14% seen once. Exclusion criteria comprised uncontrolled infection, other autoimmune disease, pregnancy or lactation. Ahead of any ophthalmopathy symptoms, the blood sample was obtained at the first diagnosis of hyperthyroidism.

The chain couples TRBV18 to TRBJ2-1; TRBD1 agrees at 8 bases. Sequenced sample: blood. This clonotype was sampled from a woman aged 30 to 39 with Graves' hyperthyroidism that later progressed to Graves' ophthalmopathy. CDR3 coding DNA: TGTGCCAGCTCGGAGGGACAGGTAACGAGGAATGAGCAGTTCTTC. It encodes CASSEGQVTRNEQFF.